This TCR beta chain was recorded in a study of technical replicates of blood from four donors. Generated by immunoSEQ multiplex PCR, the TCRdb table keeps only in-frame clones and is missing some. The table lists about 62,000 clones, over 75% of them singletons. This clonotype was obtained from a human donor in good health. Some clones in this sample may be carry-over from other donors' samples. The sample consisted of PBMCs.

CDR3 DNA sequence: TGTGCCAGCAGCTTTAGAACGGAAGAGACCCAGTACTTC. Its translation: CASSFRTEETQYF. The V call is TRBV7-8, the J call TRBJ2-5; D not resolved. The germline gives CDR1 SGHVS, CDR2 FQNEAQ. This CDR3 spans 13 amino acids. The germline V and J ends were trimmed by 3 bases and 3 bases, with 8 bases remaining between them.